The 2 T cell receptor beta chains presented below share a single source sample, sequenced in a study of blood T cell repertoires in COVID-19. The method was immunoSEQ multiplex PCR; TCRdb's version includes in-frame clones alone and lacks a portion of them. The sample lists around 230,000 clones, approximately 80% seen once, with roughly a tenth in the top ten. The sample comprised peripheral blood. All receptors derive from an elderly woman with acute or convalescent COVID-19.

This clone has more than one count but fewer than ten. CDR3 DNA: TGTGCCAGTAGTATATGGGGCCTGGCCTCTGGAAACACCATATATTTT. As protein: CASSIWGLASGNTIYF. The chain couples TRBV19 to TRBJ1-3; D is perhaps TRBD1 (5 bases). V lost 2 bases to trimming and J lost 0 bases, with 11 bases between them. The V gene's germline CDR1 is LNHDA and CDR2 SQIVND (reference sequence). The CDR3 consists of 16 residues.

The chain combines TRBV21-1 with TRBJ2-7; no check of the table's D call, TRBD1, against the DNA was made. TRBV21-1 corresponds to a pseudogene. The CDR3 covers 12 residues. In DNA, the CDR3 is TGTGCCAGCAGCAAACAGTGCTACGAGCAGTACTTC. This codes for CASSKQCYEQYF.